This record concerns one T cell receptor (beta chain) sequence. The data belong to a study of blood T cell repertoires in COVID-19. CDR1 is SGDLS, CDR2 YYNGEE, per germline. V gave up 3 bases and J gave up 4 bases; unmatched junction bases: 2. The CDR3 extends over 15 amino acids. Individuals aged 18 to 89 years were recruited from roughly 22 US areas. The assay was immunoSEQ multiplex PCR, and TCRdb's table has in-frame clones only and misses some. The profile covers fewer than 250,000 clones, with around nine tenths appearing a single time and around 15% taken by the ten largest. This chain links TRBV9 with TRBJ2-1, with 12 bases matching TRBD2. The clonotype was recovered from a woman between 50 and 59 years old with acute COVID-19. Specimen: PBMCs or T cells enriched from blood (not recorded which). The CDR3 region is CASSASGRVYNEQFF. The DNA for the CDR3 is TGTGCCAGCAGCGCTAGCGGGAGGGTTTACAATGAGCAGTTCTTC.